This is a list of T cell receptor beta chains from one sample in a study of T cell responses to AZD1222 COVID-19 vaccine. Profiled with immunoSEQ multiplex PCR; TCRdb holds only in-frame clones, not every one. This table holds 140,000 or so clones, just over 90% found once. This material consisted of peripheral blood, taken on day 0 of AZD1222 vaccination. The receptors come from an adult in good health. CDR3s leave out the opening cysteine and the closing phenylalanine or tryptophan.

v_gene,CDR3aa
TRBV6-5,ASSLVGALEQY
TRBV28,ASSSPTGADVNGYT
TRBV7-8,ASSDTRDIHYEQY
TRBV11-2,ASSSLSGKVVETQY
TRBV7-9,ASSLVGGGYT
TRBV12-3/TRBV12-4,ASSPGTGWEQY
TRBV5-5,ASSWQGAPGANVLT
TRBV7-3,ASSLNPSGSSYNEQF
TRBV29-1,SVGQNTDTQY
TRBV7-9,ASSLSTNEKLF
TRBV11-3,ASSFGGANTEAF
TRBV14,ASSQGQSLRARGGHGYT
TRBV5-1,ASRREPSYNEQF
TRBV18,ASSPSILEVGNEQF
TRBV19,ASRSYGYT
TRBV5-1,ASSLGQAPFGYT
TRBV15,ATSRGQGNYEQY
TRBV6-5,ASSYLNSGANVLT
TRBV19,ASSPERGGRGETQY
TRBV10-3,AISRDRENTGELF
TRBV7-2,ASSILLGSGNTIY
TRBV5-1,ASSPGTGSYEQY
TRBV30,AWSISLGPQH
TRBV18,ASSAGALNSYEQY
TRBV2,ASTTESNQPQH
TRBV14,ASSQWGATETQY
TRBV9,ASSVGGVETQY
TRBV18,ASSPGASSDYGYT
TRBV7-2,ASSYRNYGYT
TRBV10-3,AISRDSNQPQH
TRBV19,ASSRQGDTEAF
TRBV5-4,ASSPGGGQETQY
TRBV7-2,ASSLQTGNYGYT
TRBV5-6,ASSFSTGEYEQY
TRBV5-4,ASSLPGAYEQY
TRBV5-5,ASSRGQENYGYT
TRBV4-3,ASSKGQASTEAF
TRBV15,ATSTGQGSYNEQF
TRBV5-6,ASSIRTVYEQY
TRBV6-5,ASQGETKNIQY
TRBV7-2,ASSAVRLSGANVLT
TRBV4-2,ASSQDPGLGEKLF
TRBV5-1,ASAPGLAGEPSYNEQF
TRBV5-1,ASSPSSRVLTETQY
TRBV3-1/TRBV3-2,ASSPSGSASTDTQY
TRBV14,ASSYTQGYPFYEQY
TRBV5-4,ASSPDRGETEAF
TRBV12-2,ASRLEPTGDPPLIPEQF
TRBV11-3,ASSPGPNTGELF
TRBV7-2,ASSLAHSWNTEAF
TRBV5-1,ASSLGAVTVNEQF
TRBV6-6,ASSYSGDRDWGEQF
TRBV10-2,ASTRDSENSPLH
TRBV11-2,ASSPGTSGVYEQY